This T cell receptor beta chain was profiled in a study of cytomegalovirus exposure and HLA in healthy donors. Background on the study: Assignment to the Caucasian-associated ancestry cluster applied to around 76% of the approximately 360 genotyped donors. Notes on the study in general: In a later analysis, about 17,000 TCR beta sequences were associated with HLA alleles at 0.05 false discovery rate. In an earlier analysis, about 87% or about 30%: the productive usage of most TCR beta V segments.

Germline V CDR1 and CDR2: LGHNA, YNFKEQ. The CDR3 length is 15 residues. The V gene lost 4 bases and the J gene lost 5 bases, with 14 bases spanning the gap. The PCR made use of 60 Vbeta and 13 Jbeta primers. Assay used: immunoSEQ multiplex PCR; TCRdb lists only in-frame clones, some missing. The table includes tens of thousands of clones, about 80% detected once. Details on this clone: Its antigen is still unknown.

The source is a woman aged 45 to 65 in good health and CMV-seropositive. The chain carries TRBV4-2 and TRBJ2-2; a possible D gene is TRBD2 (7 bases). Sequencing was carried out using PBMCs. The CDR3 reads CASSRAQGGTGELFF. CDR3 in DNA: TGTGCCAGCAGCCGCGCACAGGGAGGGACCGGGGAGCTGTTTTTT.